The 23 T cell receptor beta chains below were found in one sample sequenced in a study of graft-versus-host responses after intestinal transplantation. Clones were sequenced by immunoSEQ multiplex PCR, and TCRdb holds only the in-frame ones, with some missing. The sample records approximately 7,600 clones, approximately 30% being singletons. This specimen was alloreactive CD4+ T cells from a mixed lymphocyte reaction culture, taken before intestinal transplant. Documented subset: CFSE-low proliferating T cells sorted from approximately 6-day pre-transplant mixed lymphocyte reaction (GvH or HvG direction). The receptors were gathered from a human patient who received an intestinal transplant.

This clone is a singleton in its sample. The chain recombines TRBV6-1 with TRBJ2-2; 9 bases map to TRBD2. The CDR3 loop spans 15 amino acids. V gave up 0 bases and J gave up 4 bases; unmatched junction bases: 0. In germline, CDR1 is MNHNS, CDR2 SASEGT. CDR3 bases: TGTGCCAGCAGTGAAGCTAGCGGGAGCACCGGGGAGCTGTTTTTT. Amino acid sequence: CASSEASGSTGELFF.

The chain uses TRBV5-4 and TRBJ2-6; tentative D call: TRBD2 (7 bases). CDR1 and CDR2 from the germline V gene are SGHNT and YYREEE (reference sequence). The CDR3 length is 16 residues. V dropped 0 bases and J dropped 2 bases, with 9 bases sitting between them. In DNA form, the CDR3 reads TGTGCCAGCAGCTTGGCGGGGGGCACTGGGGCCAACGTCCTGACTTTC. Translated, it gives CASSLAGGTGANVLTF. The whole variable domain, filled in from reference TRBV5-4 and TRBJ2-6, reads ETGVTQSPTHLIKTRGQQVTLRCSSQSGHNTVSWYQQALGQGPQFIFQYYREEENGRGNFPPRFSGLQFPNYSSELNVNALELDDSALYLCASSLAGGTGANVLTFGAGSRLTVL.

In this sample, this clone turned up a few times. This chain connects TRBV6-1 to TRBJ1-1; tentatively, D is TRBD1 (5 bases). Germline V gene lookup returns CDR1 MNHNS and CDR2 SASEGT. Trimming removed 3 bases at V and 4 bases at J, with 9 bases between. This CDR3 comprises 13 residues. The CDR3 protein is CASSERRVTEAFF. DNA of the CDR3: TGTGCCAGCAGTGAGCGCAGGGTCACTGAAGCTTTCTTT.

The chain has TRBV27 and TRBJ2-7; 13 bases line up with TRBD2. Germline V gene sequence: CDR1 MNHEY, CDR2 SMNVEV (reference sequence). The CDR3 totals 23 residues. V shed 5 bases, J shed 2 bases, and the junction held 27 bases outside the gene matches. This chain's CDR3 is CASSPLARGGVRTGTSGTYEQYF. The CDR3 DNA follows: TGTGCCAGCAGTCCCCTGGCTCGGGGAGGGGTACGTACCGGGACTAGCGGGACCTACGAGCAGTACTTC.

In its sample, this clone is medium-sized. CDR3 coding DNA: TGTGCCAGCCAGGGAATGGTGGACGAGCAGTACTTC. As protein: CASQGMVDEQYF. This chain connects TRBV28 to TRBJ2-7; TRBD1 is a possible D gene (5 bases). V was pared by 8 bases and J by 5 bases, with 13 bases between. Germline loops: CDR1 MDHEN, CDR2 SYDVKM. This CDR3 contains 12 residues.

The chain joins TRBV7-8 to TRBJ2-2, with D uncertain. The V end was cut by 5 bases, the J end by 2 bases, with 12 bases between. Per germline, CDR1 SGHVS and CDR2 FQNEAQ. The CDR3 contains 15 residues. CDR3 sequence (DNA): TGTGCCAGCAGCCCACGACATCTAAACACCGGGGAGCTGTTTTTT. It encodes CASSPRHLNTGELFF.

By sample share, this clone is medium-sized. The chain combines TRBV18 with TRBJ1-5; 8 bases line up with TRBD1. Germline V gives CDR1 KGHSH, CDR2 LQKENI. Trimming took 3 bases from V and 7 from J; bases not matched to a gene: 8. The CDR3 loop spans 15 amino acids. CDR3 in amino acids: CASSPTGGRNQPQHF. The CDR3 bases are TGTGCCAGCTCACCCACAGGGGGACGTAACCAGCCCCAGCATTTT.

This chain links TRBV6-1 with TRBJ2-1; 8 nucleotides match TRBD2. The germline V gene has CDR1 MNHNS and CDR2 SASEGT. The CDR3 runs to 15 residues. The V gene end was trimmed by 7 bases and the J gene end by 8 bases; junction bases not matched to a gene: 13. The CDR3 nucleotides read TGTGCCAGCAATATGAACGGGGGGGCCGTGGATGAGCAGTTCTTC. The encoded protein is CASNMNGGAVDEQFF.

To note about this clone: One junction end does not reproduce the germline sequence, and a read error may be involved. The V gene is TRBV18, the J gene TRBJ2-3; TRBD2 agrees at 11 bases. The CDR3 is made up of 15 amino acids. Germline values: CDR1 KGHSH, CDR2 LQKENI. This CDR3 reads CANSPGLAVANTQYF. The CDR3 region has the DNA TGTGCCAACTCACCGGGACTAGCGGTTGCAAATACGCAGTATTTT.

The CDR3 protein is CASSQGQRNTGELFF. CDR3 in DNA: TGTGCCAGCAGCCAAGGACAGCGGAACACCGGGGAGCTGTTTTTT. The chain uses TRBV5-4 and TRBJ2-2, with a weak D call TRBD1 (6 bases). CDR1 is SGHNT and CDR2 is YYREEE in the germline V gene (reference sequence). The CDR3 totals 15 residues. V lost 4 bases and J 1 base, leaving 11 bases between the germline ends.

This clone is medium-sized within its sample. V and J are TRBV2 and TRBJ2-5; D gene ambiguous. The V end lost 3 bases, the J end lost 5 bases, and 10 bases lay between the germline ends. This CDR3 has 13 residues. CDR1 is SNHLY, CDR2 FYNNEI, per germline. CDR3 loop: CASSDPWRETQYF. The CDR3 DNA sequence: TGTGCCAGCAGTGACCCCTGGCGGGAGACCCAGTACTTC.

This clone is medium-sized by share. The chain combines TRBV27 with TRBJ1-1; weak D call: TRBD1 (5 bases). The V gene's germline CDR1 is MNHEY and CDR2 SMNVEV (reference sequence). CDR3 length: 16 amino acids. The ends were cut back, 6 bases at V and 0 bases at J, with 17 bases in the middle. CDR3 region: CASSRRGGIMNTEAFF. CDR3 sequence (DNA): TGTGCCAGCAGCCGCCGGGGGGGGATAATGAACACTGAAGCTTTCTTT.

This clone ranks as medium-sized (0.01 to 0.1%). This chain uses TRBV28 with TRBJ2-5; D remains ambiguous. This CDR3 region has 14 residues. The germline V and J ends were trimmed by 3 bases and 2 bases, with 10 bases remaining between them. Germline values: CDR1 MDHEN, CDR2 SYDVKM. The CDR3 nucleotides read TGTGCCAGCAGTTTCCCAACAACACAAGAGACCCAGTACTTC. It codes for CASSFPTTQETQYF.

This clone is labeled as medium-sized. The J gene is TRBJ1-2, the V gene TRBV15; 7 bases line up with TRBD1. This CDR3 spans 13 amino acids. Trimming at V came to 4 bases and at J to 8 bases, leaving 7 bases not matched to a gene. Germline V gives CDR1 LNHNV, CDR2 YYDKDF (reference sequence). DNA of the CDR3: TGTGCCACCAGCACCGACAGGGTTGGAGGCTACACCTTC. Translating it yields CATSTDRVGGYTF.

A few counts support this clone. The CDR3: CASSLSGTGQETQYF. CDR3 coding DNA: TGTGCCAGCAGCTTATCAGGGACTGGTCAAGAGACCCAGTACTTC. This chain joins TRBV7-6 and TRBJ2-5, with a tentative D call TRBD2 (6 bases). Germline lookup yields CDR1 SGHVS and CDR2 FNYEAQ. This CDR3 is built from 15 residues. V shed 2 bases and J shed 2 bases, with 12 bases lying between them.

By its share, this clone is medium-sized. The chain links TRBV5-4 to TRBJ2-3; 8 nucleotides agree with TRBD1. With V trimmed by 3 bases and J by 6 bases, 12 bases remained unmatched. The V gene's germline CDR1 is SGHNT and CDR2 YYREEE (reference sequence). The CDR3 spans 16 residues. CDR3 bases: TGTGCCAGCAGCTCTGTCTTCCTGACAGGGGATGATACGCAGTATTTT. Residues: CASSSVFLTGDDTQYF. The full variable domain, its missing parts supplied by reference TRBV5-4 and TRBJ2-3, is ETGVTQSPTHLIKTRGQQVTLRCSSQSGHNTVSWYQQALGQGPQFIFQYYREEENGRGNFPPRFSGLQFPNYSSELNVNALELDDSALYLCASSSVFLTGDDTQYFGPGTRLTVL.

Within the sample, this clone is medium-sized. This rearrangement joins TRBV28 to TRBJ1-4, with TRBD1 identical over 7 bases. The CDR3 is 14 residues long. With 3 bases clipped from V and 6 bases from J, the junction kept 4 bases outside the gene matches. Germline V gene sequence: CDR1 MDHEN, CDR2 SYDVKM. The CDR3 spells CASSFQGGDEKLFF. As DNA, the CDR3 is TGTGCCAGCAGTTTTCAAGGGGGCGATGAAAAACTGTTTTTT.

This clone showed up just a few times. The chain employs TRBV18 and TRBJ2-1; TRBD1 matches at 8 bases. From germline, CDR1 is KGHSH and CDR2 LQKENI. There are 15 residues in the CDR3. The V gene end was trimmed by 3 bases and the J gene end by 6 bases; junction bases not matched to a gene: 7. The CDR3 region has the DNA TGTGCCAGCTCACCTTGGCAGGGGGCAATCAATGAGCAGTTCTTC. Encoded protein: CASSPWQGAINEQFF.

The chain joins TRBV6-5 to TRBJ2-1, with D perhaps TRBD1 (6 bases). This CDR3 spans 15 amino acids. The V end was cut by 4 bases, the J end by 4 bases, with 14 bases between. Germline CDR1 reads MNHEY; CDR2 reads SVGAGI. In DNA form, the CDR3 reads TGTGCCAGCAGTTTCGCAGGGGTGCTGTACAATGAGCAGTTCTTC. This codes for CASSFAGVLYNEQFF.

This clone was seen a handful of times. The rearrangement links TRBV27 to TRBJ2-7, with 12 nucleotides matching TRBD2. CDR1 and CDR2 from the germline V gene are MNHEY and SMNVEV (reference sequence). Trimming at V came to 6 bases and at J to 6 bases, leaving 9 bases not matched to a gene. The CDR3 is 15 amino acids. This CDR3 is CASSPSGGAIGEQYF. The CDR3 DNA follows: TGTGCCAGCAGCCCTAGCGGGGGGGCCATCGGCGAGCAGTACTTC.

The CDR3 reads CASTAAGGYEQYF. The CDR3 bases are TGCGCCAGCACGGCGGCAGGGGGCTACGAGCAGTACTTC. The genes are TRBV5-1 and TRBJ2-7; the match to TRBD1 covers 7 bases. The CDR3 is made up of 13 amino acids. CDR1 and CDR2 from the germline V gene are SGHRS and YFSETQ. Trimming at V came to 6 bases and at J to 3 bases, leaving 6 bases not matched to a gene.

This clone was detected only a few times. The chain's CDR3 is CASSLGQGPGELFF. The CDR3 coding sequence is TGCGCCAGCAGCTTGGGGCAGGGTCCCGGGGAGCTGTTTTTT. The chain recombines TRBV5-1 with TRBJ2-2; the D gene is possibly TRBD1 (5 bases). The CDR3 length is 14 residues. Germline lookup yields CDR1 SGHRS and CDR2 YFSETQ. The V and J ends lost 0 bases and 6 bases respectively, with 9 bases between them. Combining the CDR3 with reference TRBV5-1 and TRBJ2-2 gives the whole variable domain KAGVTQTPRYLIKTRGQQVTLSCSPISGHRSVSWYQQTPGQGLQFLFEYFSETQRNKGNFPGRFSGRQFSNSRSEMNVSTLELGDSALYLCASSLGQGPGELFFGEGSRLTVL.

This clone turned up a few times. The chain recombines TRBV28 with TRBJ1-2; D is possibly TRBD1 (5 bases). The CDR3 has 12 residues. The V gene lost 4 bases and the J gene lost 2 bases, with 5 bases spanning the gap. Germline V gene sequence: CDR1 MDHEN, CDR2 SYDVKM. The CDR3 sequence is CASSSGNYGYTF. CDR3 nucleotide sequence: TGTGCCAGCAGTTCAGGGAACTATGGCTACACCTTC.